The T cell receptor beta chain under discussion was sequenced for a study of blood T cell repertoires in COVID-19. The CDR3 extends over 17 amino acids. The junction had 13 bases not matched to a gene; V was cut back by 5 bases and J by 9 bases. Germline CDR1 and CDR2: MNHNY and SVGAGI (reference sequence). Generated by immunoSEQ multiplex PCR, the TCRdb table keeps only in-frame clones and is missing some. Here the sample spans about 140,000 clones, just over 85% being singletons. Source material: peripheral blood. The chain employs TRBV6-6 and TRBJ2-1, with 13 nucleotides matching TRBD2. The clonotype originates from a woman aged 55-75 years with acute or convalescent COVID-19. In nucleotides, the CDR3 is TGTGCCAGCAGTCGACCAACTAGCGGGGGGGGCGGTGGTGAGCAGTTCTTC. It specifies CASSRPTSGGGGGEQFF.